The 25 T cell receptor beta chains listed next were all sequenced from one sample in a study of memory CD4+ T cells and cytomegalovirus serostatus. The sort gate was single viable CD3+CD4+CD8-CD45RO+ cells for memory CD4+ T cells. TCRdb's table, derived via immunoSEQ multiplex PCR, lists solely in-frame clones and lacks some. The repertoire holds 84,000 or so clones, with 80% as singletons. The sequenced material came from memory CD4+ T cells from blood. These TCRs come from an adult in good health and CMV-seronegative.

The V call is TRBV6-6, the J call TRBJ1-1; D is possibly TRBD1 (5 bases). From germline, CDR1 is MNHNY and CDR2 SVGAGI (reference sequence). CDR3 size: 13 residues. V lost 8 bases, J lost 5 bases, and 15 bases lay in between. The CDR3 is CASAFQKGTEAFF. The CDR3 region has the DNA TGTGCCAGCGCGTTTCAGAAGGGGACTGAAGCTTTCTTT.

The J gene is TRBJ2-5, the V gene TRBV5-1; D is undetermined. The germline V and J ends were trimmed by 0 bases and 5 bases, with 11 bases remaining between them. CDR1 and CDR2 (germline): SGHRS, YFSETQ. CDR3 size: 14 residues. CDR3 DNA: TGCGCCAGCAGCTTGGGAAAACCTGGGGAGACCCAGTACTTC. Translation: CASSLGKPGETQYF.

This clone was seen a handful of times. V is TRBV6-6 and J is TRBJ2-7, with D possibly TRBD1 on 5 matching bases. Per germline, CDR1 MNHNY and CDR2 SVGAGI (reference sequence). CDR3 length: 11 amino acids. V was shortened by 5 bases and J by 8 bases, with 10 bases between the two germline ends. CDR3 sequence: CASSNRQKQYF. CDR3 DNA sequence: TGTGCCAGCAGTAACAGACAGAAGCAGTACTTC.

The chain combines TRBV4-1 with TRBJ2-2, with D perhaps matching TRBD1 or TRBD2 (5 bases each). The CDR3 extends over 14 amino acids. Germline loops: CDR1 MGHRA, CDR2 YSYEKL. The V gene lost 6 bases and the J gene lost 5 bases, with 13 bases spanning the gap. The CDR3: CASRGTPGTGELFF. The CDR3 coding sequence is TGCGCCAGCAGGGGGACCCCGGGGACCGGGGAGCTGTTTTTT.

The gene calls are TRBV2 and TRBJ2-2; the D call may be TRBD1 or TRBD2 (5 bases each). There are 15 residues in the CDR3. From germline, CDR1 is SNHLY and CDR2 FYNNEI. V was clipped by 5 bases and J by 0 bases, with 10 bases between them. The CDR3 sequence is CASSLGRTNTGELFF. The CDR3 DNA reads TGTGCCAGCAGTTTGGGACGGACGAACACCGGGGAGCTGTTTTTT.

The chain couples TRBV25-1 to TRBJ1-2; the D gene is possibly TRBD1 (6 bases). Per the germline V gene, CDR1 is MGHDK and CDR2 is SYGVNS. The CDR3 extends over 15 amino acids. Trimming shortened V by 3 bases and J by 4 bases, and 15 bases separated the two germline ends. CDR3 DNA sequence: TGTGCCAGCAGTGACCAGGGAGGGGGGGTCTATGGCTACACCTTC. Translating it yields CASSDQGGGVYGYTF.

The chain recombines TRBV6-6 with TRBJ2-1; 7 bases match TRBD2. With 5 bases clipped from V and 9 bases from J, the junction kept 4 bases outside the gene matches. Germline CDR1 reads MNHNY; CDR2 reads SVGAGI (reference sequence). The CDR3 is made up of 12 amino acids. The CDR3 coding sequence is TGTGCCAGCAGTCCGAGGGAGGGTGAGCAGTTCTTC. Its protein is CASSPREGEQFF.

This rearrangement joins TRBV10-3 to TRBJ1-4; a weak D match, TRBD1 (5 bases). The germline V gene encodes CDR1 ENHRY and CDR2 SYGVKD. Trimming took off 0 bases at V and 10 bases at J, with 12 bases between the two ends. The CDR3 is 14 residues long. CDR3 in amino acids: CAISESQGLAKLFF. The CDR3 bases are TGTGCCATCAGTGAGTCCCAGGGCTTGGCAAAACTGTTTTTT.

This clone was picked up one time. The rearrangement joins TRBV4-2 to TRBJ1-5; tentatively, D is TRBD1 (6 bases). The CDR3 is 15 residues long. V was pared by 1 base and J by 5 bases, with 12 bases between. Germline V lookup: CDR1 LGHNA, CDR2 YNFKEQ. The CDR3 here is CASSQVYRVDQPQHF. The DNA for the CDR3 is TGTGCCAGCAGCCAAGTATACAGGGTCGATCAGCCCCAGCATTTT.

The rearrangement uses TRBV19 and TRBJ1-1; D is perhaps TRBD1 (5 bases). Germline V lookup: CDR1 LNHDA, CDR2 SQIVND (reference sequence). V lost 2 bases, J lost 5 bases, and 12 bases lay in between. CDR3 length: 14 amino acids. The CDR3 reads CASSIWTPRTEAFF. CDR3 DNA sequence: TGTGCCAGTAGTATATGGACACCGAGAACTGAAGCTTTCTTT.

The V and J genes are TRBV5-1 and TRBJ2-4, with 10 bases lining up with TRBD1. Germline CDR1 SGHRS, CDR2 YFSETQ. V shed 6 bases and J 5 bases; nucleotides not matched to a gene: 5. This CDR3 spans 14 amino acids. CDR3 nucleotide sequence: TGCGCCAGCACCAGGGGGACAGGGGAAAACATTCAGTACTTC. Its protein is CASTRGTGENIQYF.

In this sample, this clone turned up once. V and J are TRBV4-2 and TRBJ2-5; 12 positions agree with TRBD2. CDR1 and CDR2 (germline): LGHNA, YNFKEQ. This CDR3 region has 16 residues. Unmatched junction bases numbered 3, after V lost 0 bases and J lost 4 bases. CDR3: CASSQDLAGGRETQYF. The CDR3, as DNA: TGTGCCAGCAGCCAAGATCTAGCGGGGGGGAGAGAGACCCAGTACTTC.

J is TRBJ1-1 and V is TRBV19, with 8 bases fitting TRBD1. The CDR3 extends over 13 amino acids. Germline V gene sequence: CDR1 LNHDA, CDR2 SQIVND (reference sequence). V shed 3 bases and J 11 bases; nucleotides not matched to a gene: 8. The CDR3 sequence is CASSINQGASAFF. Written as DNA, the CDR3 is TGTGCCAGTAGTATTAACCAGGGGGCGAGTGCTTTCTTT.

This clone has a handful of counts. The genes are TRBV30 and TRBJ1-1; D uncertain. The CDR3 runs to 13 residues. Germline V CDR1 and CDR2: GTSNPN, SVGIG (reference sequence). The germline V and J ends were trimmed by 0 bases and 1 base, with 6 bases remaining between them. This CDR3 reads CAWSVSRNTEAFF. The CDR3 DNA reads as TGTGCCTGGAGTGTCTCGAGGAACACTGAAGCTTTCTTT.

This clone has a single count. This chain uses TRBV10-1 with TRBJ2-5; D might be TRBD1 or TRBD2, each matching 5 bases. Trimming removed 5 bases from V and 2 bases from J, with 9 bases in between. The CDR3 contains 13 residues. CDR1 and CDR2 (germline): WNHNN, SYGVQD (reference sequence). The CDR3 region has the DNA TGCGCCAGCAGTCGGGACCGACAAGAGACCCAGTACTTC. Protein: CASSRDRQETQYF.

V and J are TRBV19 and TRBJ1-1, with D unclear. There are 16 residues in the CDR3. V was pared by 3 bases and J by 0 bases, with 14 bases between. Germline CDR1 and CDR2: LNHDA and SQIVND (reference sequence). This CDR3 is CASSIPSRRLNTEAFF. The CDR3 nucleotides are TGTGCCAGTAGTATTCCTTCGAGAAGGCTGAACACTGAAGCTTTCTTT.

V gene TRBV7-6 combines with J gene TRBJ2-7; D is unresolved. Germline lookup yields CDR1 SGHVS and CDR2 FNYEAQ. The CDR3 totals 14 residues. V lost 1 base and J 4 bases, leaving 11 bases between the germline ends. DNA of the CDR3: TGTGCCAGCAGCTTAGAAGTGGGTGGTTACGAGCAGTACTTC. This encodes CASSLEVGGYEQYF.

The chain links TRBV19 to TRBJ1-2; no clear D gene. Germline V gene sequence: CDR1 LNHDA, CDR2 SQIVND (reference sequence). Trimming left V 7 bases short and J 4 bases short, with 19 bases between. The CDR3 has 15 amino acids. CDR3 in DNA: TGTGCCAGTACCCCGGCACCGGAGTCTGTCTATGGCTACACCTTC. This sequence encodes CASTPAPESVYGYTF.

The chain has TRBV18 and TRBJ2-6, with D perhaps matching TRBD1 or TRBD2 (5 bases each). The CDR3 extends over 17 amino acids. Trimming stripped 1 base from V and 2 bases from J, with 12 bases between. CDR1 is KGHSH, CDR2 LQKENI, per germline. DNA for the CDR3: TGTGCCAGCTCACCACTGGGGGAAGAGGCTGGGGCCAACGTCCTGACTTTC. This sequence encodes CASSPLGEEAGANVLTF.

The rearrangement links TRBV7-9 to TRBJ1-4; 8 positions agree with TRBD1. The CDR3 has 15 residues. Germline CDR1 SEHNR, CDR2 FQNEAQ (reference sequence). The V and J ends lost 4 bases and 2 bases, in that order; junction bases with no gene match: 3. In nucleotides, the CDR3 is TGTGCCAGCAGCTCCCCAGGGGGCACTAATGAAAAACTGTTTTTT. It specifies CASSSPGGTNEKLFF.

On this clone itself: Germline and junction disagree at one end, which may indicate a read error. The CDR3 spells CASSHETGRPEYGQYF. The CDR3 DNA is TGCGCCAGCAGCCATGAAACGGGACGGCCCGAATACGGGCAGTACTTC. This chain joins TRBV4-1 and TRBJ2-7, with D tentatively TRBD1 or TRBD2 (5 bases each). Germline V CDR1 and CDR2: MGHRA, YSYEKL. The CDR3 totals 16 residues.

V is TRBV5-3 and J is TRBJ1-4; D gene uncertain. TRBV5-3 is reported as an ORF; its role is uncertain. Trimming removed 5 bases at V and 0 bases at J, with 20 bases between. This CDR3 has 18 amino acids. CDR3 in amino acids: CARRYGVKDTTTNEKLFF. CDR3 in DNA: TGTGCCAGAAGGTACGGCGTGAAAGATACCACAACTAATGAAAAACTGTTTTTT.

Worth noting for this clone: At the DNA level, this CDR3 is encoded by other sequences in the same sample as well. The CDR3: CASSLSNTGELFF. The CDR3 region has the DNA TGTGCCAGCAGCCTCTCGAACACCGGGGAGCTGTTTTTT. The rearrangement uses TRBV7-3 and TRBJ2-2; D uncertain. The CDR3 contains 13 residues. CDR1 and CDR2 (germline): SGHTA, FQGTGA. Trimming left V 5 bases short and J 0 bases short, with 4 bases between.

The gene calls are TRBV11-3 and TRBJ2-2, with 7 bases that match TRBD1. J was trimmed by 5 bases and V by 4 bases; bases with no gene match: 7. Germline loops: CDR1 SGHNT, CDR2 YENEEA. The CDR3 has 15 residues. This CDR3 is CASSSAGTVTGELFF. As DNA, the CDR3 is TGTGCCAGCAGCTCGGCAGGGACAGTGACCGGGGAGCTGTTTTTT.

The chain combines TRBV5-6 with TRBJ2-2; D not resolved. Trimming pared 2 bases from V and 2 bases from J, leaving 7 bases between. The CDR3 covers 14 residues. The germline V gene encodes CDR1 SGHDT and CDR2 YYEEEE. CDR3 coding DNA: TGTGCCAGCAGCTTTTTAGCTAACACCGGGGAGCTGTTTTTT. It specifies CASSFLANTGELFF. The whole variable domain, remainder taken from reference TRBV5-6 and TRBJ2-2, is DAGVTQSPTHLIKTRGQQVTLRCSPKSGHDTVSWYQQALGQGPQFIFQYYEEEERQRGNFPDRFSGHQFPNYSSELNVNALLLGDSALYLCASSFLANTGELFFGEGSRLTVL.